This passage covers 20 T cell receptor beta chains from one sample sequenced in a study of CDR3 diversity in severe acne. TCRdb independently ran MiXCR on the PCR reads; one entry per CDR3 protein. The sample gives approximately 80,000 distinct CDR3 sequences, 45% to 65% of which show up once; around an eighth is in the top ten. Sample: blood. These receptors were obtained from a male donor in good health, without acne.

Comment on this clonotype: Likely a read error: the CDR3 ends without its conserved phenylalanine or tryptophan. The CDR3 spells CSARPGNTEAFL. DNA for the CDR3: TGCAGTGCTAGGCCGGGGAACACTGAAGCTTTCCTT. V and J are TRBV29-1 and TRBJ1-1; no clear D. Germline CDR1 SQVTM, CDR2 ANQGSEA. The CDR3 sequence is 12 residues long.

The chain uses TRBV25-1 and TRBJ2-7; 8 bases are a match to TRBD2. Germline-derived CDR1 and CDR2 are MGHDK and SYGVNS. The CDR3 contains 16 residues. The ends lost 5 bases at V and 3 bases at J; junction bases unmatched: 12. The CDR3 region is CASSLAGYGVGYEQYF. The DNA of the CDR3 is TGTGCCAGCAGTTTAGCGGGATATGGGGTTGGCTACGAGCAGTACTTC.

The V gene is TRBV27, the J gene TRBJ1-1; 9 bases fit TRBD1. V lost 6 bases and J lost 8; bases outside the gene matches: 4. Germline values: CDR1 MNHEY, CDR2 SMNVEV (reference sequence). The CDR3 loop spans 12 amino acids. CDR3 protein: CASRQGAQEAFF. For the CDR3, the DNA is TGTGCCAGCAGACAGGGGGCTCAAGAAGCTTTCTTT.

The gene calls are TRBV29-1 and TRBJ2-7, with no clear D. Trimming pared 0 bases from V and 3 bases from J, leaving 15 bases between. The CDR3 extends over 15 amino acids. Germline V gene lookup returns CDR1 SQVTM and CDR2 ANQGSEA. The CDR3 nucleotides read TGCAGCGTTGAAGACGGCGCCGCAGCCCTCTACGAGCAGTACTTC. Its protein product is CSVEDGAAALYEQYF.

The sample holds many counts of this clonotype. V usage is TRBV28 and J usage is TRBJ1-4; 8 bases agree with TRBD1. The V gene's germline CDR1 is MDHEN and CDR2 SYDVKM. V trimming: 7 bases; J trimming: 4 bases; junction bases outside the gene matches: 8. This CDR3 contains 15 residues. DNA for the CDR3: TGTGCCAGCAACACTCCTACAGGGGGTAATGAAAAACTGTTTTTT. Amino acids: CASNTPTGGNEKLFF.

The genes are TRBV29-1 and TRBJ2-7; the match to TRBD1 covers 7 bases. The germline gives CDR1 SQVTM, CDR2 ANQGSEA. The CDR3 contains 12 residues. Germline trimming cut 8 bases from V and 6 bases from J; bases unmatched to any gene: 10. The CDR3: CSLVRQGAEQYF. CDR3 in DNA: TGCAGCTTGGTTCGACAGGGAGCCGAGCAGTACTTC.

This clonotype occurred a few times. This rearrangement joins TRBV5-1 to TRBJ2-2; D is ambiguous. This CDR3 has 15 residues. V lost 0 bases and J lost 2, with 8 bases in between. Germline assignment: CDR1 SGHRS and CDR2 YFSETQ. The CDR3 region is CASSLGHRNTGELFF. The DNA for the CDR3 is TGCGCCAGCAGCTTGGGACACCGAAACACCGGGGAGCTGTTTTTT.

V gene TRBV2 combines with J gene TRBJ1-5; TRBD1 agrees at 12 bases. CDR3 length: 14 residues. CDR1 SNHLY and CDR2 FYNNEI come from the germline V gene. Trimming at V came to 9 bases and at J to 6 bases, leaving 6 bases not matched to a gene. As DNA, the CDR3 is TGTGCCAGTCGGTCGGGACAGGGGGCTCAGCCCCAGCATTTT. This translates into CASRSGQGAQPQHF.

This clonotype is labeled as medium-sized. The CDR3 loop reads CSVDSLTNGYTF. In nucleotides, the CDR3 is TGCAGCGTGGACAGCCTCACGAATGGCTACACCTTC. The chain employs TRBV29-1 and TRBJ1-2; possibly TRBD1 for D (6 bases). CDR1 is SQVTM and CDR2 is ANQGSEA in the germline V gene. This CDR3 comprises 12 residues. Trimming left V 6 bases short and J 6 bases short, with 14 bases between.

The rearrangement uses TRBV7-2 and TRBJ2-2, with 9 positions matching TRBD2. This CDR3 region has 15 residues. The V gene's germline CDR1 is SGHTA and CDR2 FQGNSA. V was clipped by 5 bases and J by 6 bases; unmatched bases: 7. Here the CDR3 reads CASSNSGRSAGELFF. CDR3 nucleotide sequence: TGTGCCAGCAGCAATAGCGGGAGATCCGCCGGGGAGCTGTTTTTT. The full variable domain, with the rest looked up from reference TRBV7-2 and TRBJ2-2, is GAGVSQSPSNKVTEKGKDVELRCDPISGHTALYWYRQSLGQGLEFLIYFQGNSAPDKSGLPSDRFSAERTGGSVSTLTIQRTQQEDSAVYLCASSNSGRSAGELFFGEGSRLTVL.

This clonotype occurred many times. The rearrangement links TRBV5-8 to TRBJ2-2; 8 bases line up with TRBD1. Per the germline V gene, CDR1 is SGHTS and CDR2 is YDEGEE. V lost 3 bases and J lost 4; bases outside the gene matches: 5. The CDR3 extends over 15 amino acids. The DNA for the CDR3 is TGTGCCAGCAGCTCGACAGGGGCCGGCACCGGGGAGCTGTTTTTT. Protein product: CASSSTGAGTGELFF.

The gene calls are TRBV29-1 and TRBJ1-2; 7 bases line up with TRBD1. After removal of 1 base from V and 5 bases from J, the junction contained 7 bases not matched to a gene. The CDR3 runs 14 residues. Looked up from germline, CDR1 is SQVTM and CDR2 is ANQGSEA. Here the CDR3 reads CSVEAAGGGYGYTF. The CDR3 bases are TGCAGCGTTGAAGCGGCAGGGGGTGGGTATGGCTACACCTTC.

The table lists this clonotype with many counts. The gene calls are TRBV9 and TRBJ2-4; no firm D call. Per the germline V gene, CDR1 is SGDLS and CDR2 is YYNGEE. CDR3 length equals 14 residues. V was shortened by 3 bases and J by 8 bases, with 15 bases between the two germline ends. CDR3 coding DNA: TGTGCCAGCAGCGCTAGGTTGGCCCGGGACATTCAGTACTTC. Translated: CASSARLARDIQYF.

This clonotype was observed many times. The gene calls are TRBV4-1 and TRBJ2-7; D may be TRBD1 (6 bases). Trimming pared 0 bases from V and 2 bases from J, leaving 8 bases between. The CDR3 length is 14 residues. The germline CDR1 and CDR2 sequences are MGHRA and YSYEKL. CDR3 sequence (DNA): TGCGCCAGCAGCCAAGAGGGACAAGCCTACGAGCAGTACTTC. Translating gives CASSQEGQAYEQYF.

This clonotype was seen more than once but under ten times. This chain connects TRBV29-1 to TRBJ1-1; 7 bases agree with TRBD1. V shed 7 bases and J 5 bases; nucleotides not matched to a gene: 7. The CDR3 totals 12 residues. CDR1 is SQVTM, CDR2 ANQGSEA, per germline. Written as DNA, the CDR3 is TGCAGCGAAGACAGGGCGGGGACTGAAGCTTTCTTT. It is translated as CSEDRAGTEAFF. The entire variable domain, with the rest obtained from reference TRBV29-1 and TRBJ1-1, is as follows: SAVISQKPSRDICQRGTSLTIQCQVDSQVTMMFWYRQQPGQSLTLIATANQGSEATYESGFVIDKFPISRPNLTFSTLTVSNMSPEDSSIYLCSEDRAGTEAFFGQGTRLTVV.

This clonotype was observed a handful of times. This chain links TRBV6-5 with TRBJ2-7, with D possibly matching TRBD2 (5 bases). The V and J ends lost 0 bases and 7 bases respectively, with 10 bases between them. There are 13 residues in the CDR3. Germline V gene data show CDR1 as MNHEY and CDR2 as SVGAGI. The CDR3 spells CASSYSRGHEQYF. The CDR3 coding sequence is TGTGCCAGCAGTTACTCGAGAGGGCATGAGCAGTACTTC.

DNA for the CDR3: TGTGCCATCAGTGAGTCTCAGGGGGCGCGATCTGAAAAACTGTTTTTT. This codes for CAISESQGARSEKLFF. The V call is TRBV10-3, the J call TRBJ1-4; 8 bases map to TRBD1. This CDR3 is built from 16 residues. The germline V gene encodes CDR1 ENHRY and CDR2 SYGVKD. The junction had 7 bases not matched to a gene; V was cut back by 0 bases and J by 7 bases.

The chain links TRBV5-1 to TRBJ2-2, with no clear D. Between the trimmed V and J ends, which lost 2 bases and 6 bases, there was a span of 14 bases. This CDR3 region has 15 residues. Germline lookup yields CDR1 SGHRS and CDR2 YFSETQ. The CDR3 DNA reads TGCGCCAGCAGCTTCTCCGGCCCGGCGGCCGGGGAGCTGTTTTTT. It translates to CASSFSGPAAGELFF.

The CDR3 nucleotides are TGTGCCAGCAGCTTAGTAGAGGACAGTCCCTACGAGCAGTACTTC. This sequence encodes CASSLVEDSPYEQYF. The chain couples TRBV7-9 to TRBJ2-7; perhaps TRBD1 as D (6 bases). There are 15 residues in the CDR3. Deletions cut 1 base from V and 2 bases from J, with 12 bases between. Germline lookup yields CDR1 SEHNR and CDR2 FQNEAQ (reference sequence).

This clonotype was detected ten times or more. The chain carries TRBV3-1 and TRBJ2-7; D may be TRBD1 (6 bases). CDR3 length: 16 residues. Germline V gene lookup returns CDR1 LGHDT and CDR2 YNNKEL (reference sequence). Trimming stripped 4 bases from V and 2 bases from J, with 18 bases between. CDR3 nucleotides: TGTGCCAGCAGCCGGGCTCTGACCGGGACACCCTACGAGCAGTACTTC. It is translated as CASSRALTGTPYEQYF.